The following is a T cell receptor beta chain sequence with its context. Antigen specificity is unknown. The data were taken from a study of cytomegalovirus exposure and HLA in healthy donors. Whole-study results and caveats: It is likely that the observed cluster of highly shared sequence variants was a sequencing artifact.

PCR employed 60 Vbeta and 13 Jbeta primers. TCRdb's table, derived via immunoSEQ multiplex PCR, lists solely in-frame clones and lacks some. The repertoire holds about 180,000 clones, 85% seen once, with 1% in the top ten. Per germline, CDR1 MNHEY and CDR2 SMNVEV (reference sequence). The CDR3 is 14 residues long. After removal of 6 bases from V and 6 bases from J, the junction contained 7 bases not matched to a gene. This clonotype was sampled from a boy between 2 and 10 years old in good health and CMV-seronegative. The sequenced material came from PBMCs. V usage is TRBV27 and J usage is TRBJ1-5, with TRBD1 identical over 8 bases. CDR3 protein: CASSLQGAGQPQHF. The CDR3 DNA sequence: TGTGCCAGCAGCCTGCAGGGGGCGGGTCAGCCCCAGCATTTT.